This T cell receptor beta chain originates from a study of cytomegalovirus exposure and HLA in healthy donors. The germline V gene encodes CDR1 SGHAT and CDR2 FQNNGV. CDR3 length: 13 amino acids. V was pared by 6 bases and J by 8 bases, with 13 bases between. Use of 60 Vbeta and 13 Jbeta primers characterized the PCR. This table comes from immunoSEQ multiplex PCR, and its TCRdb copy is limited to in-frame clones, with some not included. The sample holds about 210,000 clones, about 80% seen once. The TCR was taken from a male donor in good health and CMV-seronegative. The rearrangement uses TRBV11-2 and TRBJ1-4; D is perhaps TRBD1 (6 bases). The specimen sequenced was PBMCs. The CDR3: CASSLNTGEKLFF. CDR3 coding DNA: TGTGCCAGCAGTTTAAATACAGGGGAAAAACTGTTTTTT.